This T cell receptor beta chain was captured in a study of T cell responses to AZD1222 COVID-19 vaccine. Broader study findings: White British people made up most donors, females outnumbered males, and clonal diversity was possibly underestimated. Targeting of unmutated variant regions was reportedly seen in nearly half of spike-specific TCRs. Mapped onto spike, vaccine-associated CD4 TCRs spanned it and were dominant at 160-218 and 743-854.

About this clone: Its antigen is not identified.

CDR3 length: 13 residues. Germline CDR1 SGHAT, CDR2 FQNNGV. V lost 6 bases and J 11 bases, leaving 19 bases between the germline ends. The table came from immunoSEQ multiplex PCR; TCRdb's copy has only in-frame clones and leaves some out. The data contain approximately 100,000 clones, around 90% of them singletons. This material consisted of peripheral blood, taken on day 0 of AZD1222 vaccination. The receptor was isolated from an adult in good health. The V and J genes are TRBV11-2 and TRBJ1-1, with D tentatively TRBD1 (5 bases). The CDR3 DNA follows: TGTGCCAGCAGTCGTCAGGGCTCACTGAACGCTTTCTTT. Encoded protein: CASSRQGSLNAFF.